The source of this T cell receptor beta chain is a study of cytomegalovirus exposure and HLA in healthy donors listed by TCRdb under 2017. In the study overall: An earlier analysis of 587 of the donors reported 250 to 300 Gb of sequence data and 117 million unique TCR beta sequences from 150 million to 200 million T cells. An early release covering 500 to 750 HLA-typed donors comprised about 300 gigabases of sequencing data and roughly 85 million unique TCR sequences. Of the roughly 400 genotyped donors, more than 75% were placed in the genetic ancestry cluster associated with self-reported Caucasian donors. The aim of the study was to test whether cataloging public T cell receptors could identify signatures of past pathogen exposure. The study used immunosequencing to profile the T cell repertoires of more than 650 subjects and linked those repertoires to cytomegalovirus serostatus. In addition to the first cohort of 650 to 800 subjects, a separate validation cohort of 120 different subjects was used. High-throughput TCR immunosequencing, statistical association of individual TCRs with disease status, and machine learning were combined to predict cytomegalovirus infection status. A later analysis re-analyzed previously published TCR beta repertoires from about 730 donors and added high-resolution HLA genotyping to study TCR occurrence patterns. Rather than using new phenotypic data, the later analysis identified candidate immune exposures from TCR beta sequences and from how often those sequences occurred across donors. In an earlier analysis of roughly 540 of the donors, high-throughput TCR beta sequencing was used to judge whether each TCR beta V gene segment behaved as functional or pseudogenic. Donor age, sex, ethnicity and CMV serostatus were compiled alongside the repertoire data. A later genetic analysis took genome-wide SNP genotypes for about 65% of the 666 donors and used that subset as a discovery cohort. All discovery cohort repertoires had been generated on a single sequencing platform. Class I and class II HLA loci were covered by the typing at four-digit resolution. Typing coverage differed by locus: A, B, C, DRB1 and DQB1 were typed in roughly 629-630 donors, DQA1 in about 510, DPA1 in approximately 600, and DPB1 in about 450. Roughly five DR-DQ haplotypes were handled as single units for association and clustering because linkage in the cohort was strong. Among some 410 genotyped donors of the cohort, an average of 235,054 unique TCR beta nucleotide sequences were sequenced per donor, around 20% of them non-productive.

The library was produced with the immunoSEQ multiplex PCR assay. For the multiplex PCR, a mixture combining 60 forward primers for TCR Vbeta segments and 13 reverse primers for TCR Jbeta segments was used. The CDR3 region of rearranged TCR beta genes was amplified from genomic DNA with a multiplex PCR assay. The amplified TCR beta libraries were sequenced on the Illumina HiSeq System as 87-base-pair reads. As for the authors' bioinformatics: In a later analysis, tens of millions of unique TCR beta chains were counted across the approximately 640 repertoires, and some 10 million of these chains were shared by at least two donors. A nearest-neighbor algorithm error-corrected the raw reads and collapsed the reads into unique sequences, merging closely related sequences to remove PCR and sequencing errors. To assign V, D and J gene segments, CDR3 sequences were aligned to IMGT reference sequences. For a sequence to be retained, a match of at least six nucleotides to both a V gene segment and a J gene segment was required. Rearrangements were classified as productive when the CDR3 lacked stop codons and remained in frame with V and J, and all other rearrangements were classified as non-productive. Following IMGT convention, CDR3 was defined as the stretch from the second conserved V-encoded cysteine to the conserved J-encoded phenylalanine. In an earlier analysis of around 570 of the donors, sequences lacking an unambiguous match to a single V gene segment were excluded. An earlier analysis of 587 of the donors classified V segments as functional when productive rearrangements were above 56.7% and as segregating when the standard deviation between donors was above 5%. A statistical classification framework was built to diagnose cytomegalovirus status from the catalog of TCR beta chain sequences. V and J gene assignment, in a later analysis, came from comparing TCR nucleotide sequences with IMGT/GENE-DB human TR gene sequences. A later analysis assigned CDR3 sequences and most-parsimonious VDJ recombination scenarios with the TCRdist pipeline. In a later analysis, every TCR beta chain was defined by the combination of its CDR3 amino acid sequence and its V-gene family, and reads without a unique V-gene family were dropped. In a later analysis, 500 to 700 highly shared, low-generation-probability nucleotide sequences were removed to address suspected cross-contamination and a sequencing artifact. In a later analysis, a clonal expansion index was calculated for each public chain from normalized within-repertoire ranks of inferred template counts. In a later analysis, generation probabilities were computed with a VDJ recombination model fitted to out-of-frame rearrangements, and the resulting probabilities were checked against IGoR. Hypergeometric tests were used in a later analysis to score TCR-TCR, TCR-HLA and TCR-CMV co-occurrence, with a repertoire-size bias correction applied to the TCR pairs. In a later analysis, false discovery rates were estimated by permuting HLA or CMV assignments 20 times. A later analysis grouped co-occurring TCRs with DBSCAN, adding TCRdist sequence similarity when clustering within HLA-allele-positive subsets. Repertoires with fewer than 30,000 or more than 120,000 public chains, plus five repertoires with anomalous nucleotide sharing, were excluded from co-occurrence clustering. TCRdb stores this immuneACCESS table with in-frame sequences only. Part of the clones is absent; in the studies checked, under half of the shortfall reflects unresolved V genes, and no reason is known for the rest. The V and J calls and clone size were taken over from that table, and D and trimming were inferred from the DNA. The sample has some 160,000 clones on record, around 9.6% of them singletons. The ten largest account for around 1.9% of the sample.

In its sample, this clone was seen a few times. This receptor's antigen is unknown. There are no base qualities to consult, and no much larger clone falls within one base. The CDR3 holds 14 amino acids from the cysteine to the phenylalanine. Just CDR3 DNA is preserved here, 42 bases in frame from base 1. V lost 4 bases and J lost 4 bases, and the count of bases not matched to a germline gene is 6. From a lookup of the germline V gene (reference sequence), CDR1 and CDR2 are SEHNR and FQNEAQ. The cohort consisted of fewer than 700 healthy bone marrow donors. All cohort members were sampled while nominally healthy, although unrecorded immune exposures were likely present. The donor was CMV seronegative and was included in the group of 352 seronegative cohort members. A peripheral blood sample was collected from each donor, and TCR beta sequencing was performed on peripheral blood mononuclear cells. The Qiagen DNeasy Blood Extraction Kit was used to extract genomic DNA from the blood cell samples.

Here is what the overall study found, with its caveats: In an earlier analysis of approximately 590 of the donors, most TCR beta V segments were observed in productive rearrangements about 90% or about 30% of the time, broadly matching IMGT annotations. Compared with the roughly 670-donor mean, donors in an Asian-associated ancestry cluster had fewer N-insertions in productive TCRs, according to a later genetic analysis. A cluster of highly shared sequence variants was judged likely to be a technical artifact of the sequencing pipeline. Most CMV-associated TCR beta chains appeared to be HLA-restricted in a later analysis, and the HLA associations seemed to be driven largely by CMV exposure. According to a later analysis, TCR association rates differed among HLA loci, with DRB1 alleles showing the most associated TCRs and HLA-C alleles showing the fewest. Presence/absence analyses assumed roughly uniform sequencing depth across donors, an assumption that may not hold. The authors suggested that the approach could potentially be generalized to other disease states and immunological phenotypes. Immune exposure information for the cohort was limited to CMV serostatus. Most TCR sequences were seen in very few donors, while some public TCRs were found in many individuals. Several of the top co-occurrence clusters appeared to be linked to parvovirus B19, influenza, CMV and Epstein-Barr virus, according to a later analysis. Over 15 rarely observed V segments, including chromosome 9 orphons, were excluded from the earlier analysis of several hundred of the donors because counts were too low. A few of the identified cytomegalovirus-associated TCR beta chains were confirmed in vitro to be specific for cytomegalovirus antigens. Strong co-occurrence of HLA alleles, especially DR and DQ, made assigning TCR associations to individual alleles difficult. Linkage disequilibrium might explain the correlated functional status among segregating V segments, but an unknown experimental factor could not be excluded. In both the original and validation cohorts, the classifier was reported to diagnose cytomegalovirus status with high specificity and sensitivity. Because the 87-base-pair reads could not distinguish some IMGT-functional V segments, including TRBV6-2 and TRBV6-3, those segments were excluded. A further reported finding was that TCR beta sequences accurately predicted the HLA-A and HLA-B alleles for most subjects in the first cohort. In a later analysis, some 17,000 TCR beta sequences were associated with specific HLA alleles at a false discovery rate of 0.05. The study listed over 150 TCR beta chains as associated with cytomegalovirus. Because HLA typing was missing for some donors at each locus, association tests included only the typed subset. This cohort had only TCR beta chains sequenced, and the lack of alpha or paired-chain data limited which features could be detected. Compared with equally common non-associated chains, HLA-associated TCR beta chains in a later analysis were more clonally expanded and had lower generation probabilities. In a later genetic analysis, a missense DCLRE1C variant was associated with V-gene and J-gene trimming of TCR beta chains, and the association was replicated in an independent cohort.

Recombination connected TRBV7-9 to TRBJ2-7, with 8 central nucleotides matching TRBD1. This sequence originates from a male donor in good health and CMV-seronegative. The material sequenced was PBMCs. The CDR3 protein sequence reads: CASSSTGTGYEQYF. In nucleotides, the sequence is TGTGCCAGCAGCTCTACGGGGACAGGATACGAGCAGTACTTC. With the portions outside the CDR3 filled from the reference TRBV7-9 and TRBJ2-7 genes, the complete variable region becomes DTGVSQNPRHKITKRGQNVTFRCDPISEHNRLYWYRQTLGQGPEFLTYFQNEAQLEKSRLLSDRFSAERPKGSFSTLEIQRTEQGDSAMYLCASSSTGTGYEQYFGPGTRLTVT.